This T cell receptor beta chain was sequenced for a study of blood T cell repertoires in COVID-19. Study information: The United States, Italy and Spain were the sources of the acute and convalescent COVID-19 samples. T cells, B-cell-depleted T cells, or PBMCs provided the cDNA or gDNA that served as material.

Produced via immunoSEQ multiplex PCR; TCRdb's table is partial and in-frame only. Altogether under 70,000 clones are present, about 93% being singletons, with the ten largest covering over 13%. CDR1 and CDR2 from the germline V gene are MNHEY and SMNVEV (reference sequence). V lost 5 bases, J lost 4 bases, and 19 bases stayed unmatched. CDR3 length equals 19 residues. Sequenced input: peripheral blood. V is TRBV27 and J is TRBJ2-7, with 11 bases lining up with TRBD2. The clonotype comes from a human donor with active COVID-19. The donor label of this sample is uncertain. CDR3 sequence reads: CASSPGRGLAGGLSYEQYF. CDR3 nucleotide sequence: TGTGCCAGCAGTCCAGGGCGGGGCCTAGCGGGAGGATTGAGTTACGAGCAGTACTTC.